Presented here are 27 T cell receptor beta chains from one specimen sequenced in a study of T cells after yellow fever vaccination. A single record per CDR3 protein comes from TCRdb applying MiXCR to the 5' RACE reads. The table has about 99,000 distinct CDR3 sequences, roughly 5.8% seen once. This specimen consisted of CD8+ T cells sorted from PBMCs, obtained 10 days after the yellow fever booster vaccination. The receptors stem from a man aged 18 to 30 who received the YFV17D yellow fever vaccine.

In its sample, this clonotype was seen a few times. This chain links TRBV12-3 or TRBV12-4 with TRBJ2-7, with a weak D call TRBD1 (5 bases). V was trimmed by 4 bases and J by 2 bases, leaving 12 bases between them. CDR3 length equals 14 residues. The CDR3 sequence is CASSWGPHAYEQYF. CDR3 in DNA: TGTGCCAGCAGTTGGGGCCCCCATGCCTACGAGCAGTACTTC.

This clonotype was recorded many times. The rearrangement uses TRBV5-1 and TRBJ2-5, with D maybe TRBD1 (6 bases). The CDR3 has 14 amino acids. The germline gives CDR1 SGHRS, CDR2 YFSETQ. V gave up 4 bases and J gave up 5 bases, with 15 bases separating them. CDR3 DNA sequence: TGCGCCAGCAGCCCCCACAGGGCGGAGGAGACCCAGTACTTC. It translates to CASSPHRAEETQYF.

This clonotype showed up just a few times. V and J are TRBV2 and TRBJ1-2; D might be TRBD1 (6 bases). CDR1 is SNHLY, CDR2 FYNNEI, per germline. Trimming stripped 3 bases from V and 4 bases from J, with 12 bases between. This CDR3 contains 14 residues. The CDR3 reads CASSEEQGGYGYTF. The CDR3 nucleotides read TGTGCCAGCAGTGAGGAACAGGGAGGCTATGGCTACACCTTC.

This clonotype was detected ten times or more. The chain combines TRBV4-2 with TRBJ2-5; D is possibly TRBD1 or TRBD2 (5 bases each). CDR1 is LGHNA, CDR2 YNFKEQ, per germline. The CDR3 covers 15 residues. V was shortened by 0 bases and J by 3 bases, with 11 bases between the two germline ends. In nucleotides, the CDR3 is TGTGCCAGCAGCCAAGAGGGGACGGGTGAAGAGACCCAGTACTTC. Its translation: CASSQEGTGEETQYF.

CDR3 in amino acids: CASSPGTGVTAFF. The CDR3 coding sequence is TGTGCCAGCAGCCCCGGGACAGGGGTGACAGCTTTCTTT. The chain uses TRBV11-2 and TRBJ1-1; 10 bases map to TRBD1. The CDR3 runs to 13 residues. CDR1 is SGHAT and CDR2 is FQNNGV in the germline V gene. V lost 5 bases and J lost 10; bases outside the gene matches: 7.

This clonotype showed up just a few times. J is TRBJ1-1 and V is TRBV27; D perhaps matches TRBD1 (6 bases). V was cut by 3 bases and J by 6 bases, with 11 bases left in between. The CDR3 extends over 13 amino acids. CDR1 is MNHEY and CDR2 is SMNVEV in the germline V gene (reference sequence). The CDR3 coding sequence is TGTGCCAGCAGTTTCAGGGGAGTGGCTGAAGCTTTCTTT. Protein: CASSFRGVAEAFF.

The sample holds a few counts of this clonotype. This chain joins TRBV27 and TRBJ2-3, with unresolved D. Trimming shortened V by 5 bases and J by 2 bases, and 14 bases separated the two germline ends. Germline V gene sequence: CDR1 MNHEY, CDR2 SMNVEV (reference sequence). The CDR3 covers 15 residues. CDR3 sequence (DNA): TGTGCCAGCAGTACGTCCCTGAGTTACACAGATACGCAGTATTTT. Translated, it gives CASSTSLSYTDTQYF.

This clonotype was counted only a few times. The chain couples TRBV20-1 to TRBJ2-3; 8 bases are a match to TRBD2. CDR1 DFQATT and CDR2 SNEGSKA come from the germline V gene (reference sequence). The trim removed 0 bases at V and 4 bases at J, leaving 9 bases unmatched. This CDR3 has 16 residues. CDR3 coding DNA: TGCAGTGCTAGAGATCGGGTACTAGCGGTGCCAGATACGCAGTATTTT. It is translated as CSARDRVLAVPDTQYF.

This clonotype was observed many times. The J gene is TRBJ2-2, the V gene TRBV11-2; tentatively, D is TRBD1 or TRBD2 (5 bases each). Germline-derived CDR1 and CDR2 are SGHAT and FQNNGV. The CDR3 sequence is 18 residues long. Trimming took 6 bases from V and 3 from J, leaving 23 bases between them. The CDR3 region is CASRSTTGQGVDTGELFF. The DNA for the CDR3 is TGTGCCAGCAGATCAACCACCGGGCAGGGAGTGGACACCGGGGAGCTGTTTTTT.

The CDR3: CASSYRQGEQYF. CDR3 sequence (DNA): TGCGCCAGCAGCTATAGACAGGGCGAGCAGTACTTC. The chain employs TRBV5-1 and TRBJ2-7; 7 bases align to TRBD1. Per the germline V gene, CDR1 is SGHRS and CDR2 is YFSETQ. V was pared by 3 bases and J by 6 bases, with 3 bases of the junction left unmatched. The length of the CDR3 is 12 residues.

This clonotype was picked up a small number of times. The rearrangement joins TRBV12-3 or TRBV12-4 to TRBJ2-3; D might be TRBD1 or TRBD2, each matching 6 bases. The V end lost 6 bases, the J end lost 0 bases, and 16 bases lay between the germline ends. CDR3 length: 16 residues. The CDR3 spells CASSRGGPRSTDTQYF. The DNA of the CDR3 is TGTGCCAGCAGCCGAGGGGGGCCTCGTAGCACAGATACGCAGTATTTT.

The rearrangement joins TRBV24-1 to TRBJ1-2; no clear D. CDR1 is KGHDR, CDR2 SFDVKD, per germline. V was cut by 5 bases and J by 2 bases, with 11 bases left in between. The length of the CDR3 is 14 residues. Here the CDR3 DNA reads TGTGCCACCAGTGGGGTCGGGGAGAACTATGGCTACACCTTC. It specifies CATSGVGENYGYTF.

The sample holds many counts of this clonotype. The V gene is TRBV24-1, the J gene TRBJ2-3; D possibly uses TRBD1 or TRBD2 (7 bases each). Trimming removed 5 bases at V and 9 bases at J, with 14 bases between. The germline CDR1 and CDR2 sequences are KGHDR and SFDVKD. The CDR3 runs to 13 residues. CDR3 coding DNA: TGTGCCACCAGTGGGGGGGGACAGAAGACGCAGTATTTT. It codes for CATSGGGQKTQYF.

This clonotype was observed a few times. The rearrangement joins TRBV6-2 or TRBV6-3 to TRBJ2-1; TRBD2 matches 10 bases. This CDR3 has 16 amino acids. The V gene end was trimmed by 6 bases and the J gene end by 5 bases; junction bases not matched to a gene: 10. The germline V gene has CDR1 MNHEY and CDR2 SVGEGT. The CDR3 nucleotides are TGTGCCAGCAGCCCCGTTAGCGGGGGGTTACACAATGAGCAGTTCTTC. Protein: CASSPVSGGLHNEQFF.

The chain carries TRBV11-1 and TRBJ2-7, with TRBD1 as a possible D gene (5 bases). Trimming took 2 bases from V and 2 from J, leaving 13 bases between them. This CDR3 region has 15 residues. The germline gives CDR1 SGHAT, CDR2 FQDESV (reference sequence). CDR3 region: CASSLWNGHPYEQYF. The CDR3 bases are TGTGCCAGCAGCTTATGGAACGGACACCCCTACGAGCAGTACTTC.

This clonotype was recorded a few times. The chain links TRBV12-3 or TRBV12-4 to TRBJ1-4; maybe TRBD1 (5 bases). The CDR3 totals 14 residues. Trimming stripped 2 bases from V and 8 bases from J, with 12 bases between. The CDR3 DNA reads TGTGCCAGCAGTTTAAACGGGGCCGAGGAAAAACTGTTTTTT. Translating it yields CASSLNGAEEKLFF.

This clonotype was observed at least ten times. The chain's CDR3 is CASSPRGYEQFF. CDR3 bases: TGTGCCAGCAGCCCCAGGGGATATGAGCAGTTCTTC. The chain joins TRBV7-9 to TRBJ2-1; perhaps TRBD1 as D (6 bases). Between the trimmed V and J ends, which lost 5 bases and 8 bases, there was a span of 10 bases. The length of the CDR3 is 12 residues. Germline V gene data show CDR1 as SEHNR and CDR2 as FQNEAQ (reference sequence).

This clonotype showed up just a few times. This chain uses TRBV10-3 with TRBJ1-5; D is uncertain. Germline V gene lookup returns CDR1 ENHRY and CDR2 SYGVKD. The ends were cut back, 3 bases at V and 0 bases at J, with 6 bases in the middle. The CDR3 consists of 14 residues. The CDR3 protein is CAISDSDSNQPQHF. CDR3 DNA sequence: TGTGCCATCAGTGACTCAGATAGCAATCAGCCCCAGCATTTT.

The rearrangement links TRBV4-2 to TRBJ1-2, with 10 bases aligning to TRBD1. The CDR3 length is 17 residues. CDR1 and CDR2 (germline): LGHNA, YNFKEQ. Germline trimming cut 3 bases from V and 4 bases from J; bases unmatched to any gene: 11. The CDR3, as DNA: TGTGCCAGCAGCCACCAGGACAGGGGGAGGGAGAGCTATGGCTACACCTTC. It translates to CASSHQDRGRESYGYTF.

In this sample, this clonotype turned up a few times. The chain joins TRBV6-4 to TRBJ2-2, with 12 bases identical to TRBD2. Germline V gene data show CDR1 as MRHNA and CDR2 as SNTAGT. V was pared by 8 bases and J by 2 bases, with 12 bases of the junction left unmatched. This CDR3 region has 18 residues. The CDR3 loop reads CASAPLAGGNLNTGELFF. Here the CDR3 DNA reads TGTGCCAGCGCACCACTAGCGGGGGGCAATCTAAACACCGGGGAGCTGTTTTTT.

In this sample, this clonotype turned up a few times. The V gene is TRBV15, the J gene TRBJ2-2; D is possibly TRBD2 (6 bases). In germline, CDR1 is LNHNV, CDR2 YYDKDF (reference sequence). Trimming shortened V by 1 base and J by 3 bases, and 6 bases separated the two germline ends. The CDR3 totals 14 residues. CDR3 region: CATSRGGDTGELFF. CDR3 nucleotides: TGTGCCACCAGCAGAGGGGGGGACACCGGGGAGCTGTTTTTT.

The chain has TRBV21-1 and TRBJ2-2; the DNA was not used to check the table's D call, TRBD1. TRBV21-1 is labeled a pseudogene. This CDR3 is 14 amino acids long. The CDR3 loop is CASSTQGDTGELFF. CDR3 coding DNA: TGTGCCAGCAGCACGCAGGGAGATACCGGGGAGCTGTTTTTT.

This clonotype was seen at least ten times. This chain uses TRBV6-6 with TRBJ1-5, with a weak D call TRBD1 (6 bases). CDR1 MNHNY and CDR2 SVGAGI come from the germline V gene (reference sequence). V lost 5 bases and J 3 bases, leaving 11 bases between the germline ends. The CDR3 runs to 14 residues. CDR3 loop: CASSHGQLNQPQHF. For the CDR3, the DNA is TGTGCCAGCAGTCATGGACAGCTCAATCAGCCCCAGCATTTT.

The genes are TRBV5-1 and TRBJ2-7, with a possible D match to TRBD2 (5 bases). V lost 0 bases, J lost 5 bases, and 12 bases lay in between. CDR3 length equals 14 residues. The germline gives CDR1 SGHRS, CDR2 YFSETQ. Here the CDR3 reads CASSLGFGVNEQYV. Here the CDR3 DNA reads TGCGCCAGCAGCTTGGGTTTCGGGGTTAACGAGCAGTACGTC.

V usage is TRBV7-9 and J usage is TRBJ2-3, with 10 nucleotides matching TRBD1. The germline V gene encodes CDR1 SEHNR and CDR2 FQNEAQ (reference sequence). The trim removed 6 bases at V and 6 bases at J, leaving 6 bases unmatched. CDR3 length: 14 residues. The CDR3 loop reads CASRPDRGRDTQYF. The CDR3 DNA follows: TGTGCCAGCAGACCCGACAGGGGGCGGGATACGCAGTATTTT.

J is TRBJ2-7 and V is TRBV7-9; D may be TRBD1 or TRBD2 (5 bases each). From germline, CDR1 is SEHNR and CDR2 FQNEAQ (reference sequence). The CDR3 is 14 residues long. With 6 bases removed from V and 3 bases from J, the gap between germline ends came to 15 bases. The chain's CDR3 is CASSPRGGFYEQYV. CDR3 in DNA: TGTGCCAGCAGTCCCCGGGGCGGATTCTACGAGCAGTACGTC.

CDR3 sequence (DNA): TGTGCCAGCAGTGAAGCGCACCGGGCCGGGGAGCTGTTTTTT. Its translation is CASSEAHRAGELFF. V and J are TRBV6-1 and TRBJ2-2, with D hard to call. V dropped 0 bases and J dropped 6 bases, with 8 bases sitting between them. Germline values: CDR1 MNHNS, CDR2 SASEGT. CDR3 length: 14 amino acids.